This T cell receptor (beta chain) derives from a study of relationships among human T cell subsets. The CDR3 is 15 residues long. V shed 5 bases and J 5 bases; nucleotides not matched to a gene: 9. Germline V lookup: CDR1 SGHAT, CDR2 FQNNGV. To note about this clonotype: Its antigen remains unidentified.

Findings and caveats of the study: Regulatory and Th2 subsets had few clones over 100 reads, unlike CD8+ cytotoxic cells.

TCR alpha and beta CDR3s were amplified from mRNA by semiquantitative ARM-PCR. Tagged nested gene-specific primers were used first, then communal superprimers amplified exponentially. Nested primers were removed by exonuclease before the second PCR round. In TCRdb, the multiplex PCR reads were re-called with MiXCR into one record per CDR3 protein. The table lists fewer than 3,500 distinct CDR3 sequences, 82% of them singletons. Magnetic beads coated with subset-specific antibodies isolated the T cell subsets. Sequencing used total T cells sorted from blood. This TCR was sampled from a man between 35 and 55 years old in good health. The chain joins TRBV11-2 to TRBJ2-7; 10 bases are a match to TRBD2. CDR3 sequence reads: CASSPGPSGSNEQYF. The CDR3 DNA sequence: TGTGCCAGCAGCCCCGGCCCTAGCGGGAGTAACGAGCAGTACTTC.